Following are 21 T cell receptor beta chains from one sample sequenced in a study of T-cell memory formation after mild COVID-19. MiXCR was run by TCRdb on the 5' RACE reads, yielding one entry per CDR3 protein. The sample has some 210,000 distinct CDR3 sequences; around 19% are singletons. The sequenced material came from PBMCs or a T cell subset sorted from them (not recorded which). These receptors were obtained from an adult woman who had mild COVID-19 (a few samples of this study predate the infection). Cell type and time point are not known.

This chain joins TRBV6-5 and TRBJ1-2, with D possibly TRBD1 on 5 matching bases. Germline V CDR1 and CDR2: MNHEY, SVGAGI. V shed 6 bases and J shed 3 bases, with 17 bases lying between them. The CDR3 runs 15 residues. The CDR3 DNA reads TGTGCCAGCAGCCCCTCCGGCAGGGCCCACTATGGCTACACCTTC. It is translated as CASSPSGRAHYGYTF.

The CDR3 DNA reads TGTGCCAGCAGCTTAGGCGGAGGGGGTGAAAAACTGTTTTTT. This translates into CASSLGGGGEKLFF. The rearrangement joins TRBV7-9 to TRBJ1-4; a possible D gene is TRBD1 (6 bases). Trimming removed 1 base at V and 7 bases at J, with 10 bases between. The V gene's germline CDR1 is SEHNR and CDR2 FQNEAQ (reference sequence). The CDR3 totals 14 residues.

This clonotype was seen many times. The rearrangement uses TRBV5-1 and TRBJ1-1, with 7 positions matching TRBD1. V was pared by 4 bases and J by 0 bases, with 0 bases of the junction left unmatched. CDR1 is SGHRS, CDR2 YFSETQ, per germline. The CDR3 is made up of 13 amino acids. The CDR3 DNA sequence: TGCGCCAGCAGCACAGGGGTGAACACTGAAGCTTTCTTT. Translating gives CASSTGVNTEAFF. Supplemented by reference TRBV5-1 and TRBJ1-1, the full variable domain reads KAGVTQTPRYLIKTRGQQVTLSCSPISGHRSVSWYQQTPGQGLQFLFEYFSETQRNKGNFPGRFSGRQFSNSRSEMNVSTLELGDSALYLCASSTGVNTEAFFGQGTRLTVV.

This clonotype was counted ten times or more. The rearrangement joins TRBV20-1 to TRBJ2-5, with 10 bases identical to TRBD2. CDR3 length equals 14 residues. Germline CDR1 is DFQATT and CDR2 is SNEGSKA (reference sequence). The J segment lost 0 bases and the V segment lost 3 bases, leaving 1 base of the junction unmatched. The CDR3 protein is CSARTSGHQETQYF. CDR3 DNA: TGCAGTGCTAGGACTAGCGGGCACCAAGAGACCCAGTACTTC.

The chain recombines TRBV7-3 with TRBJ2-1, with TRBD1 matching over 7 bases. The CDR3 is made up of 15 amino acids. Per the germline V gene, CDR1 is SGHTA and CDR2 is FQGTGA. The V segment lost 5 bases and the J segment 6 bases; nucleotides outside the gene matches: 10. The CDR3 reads CASSRQGRVGNEQFF. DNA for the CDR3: TGTGCCAGCAGCCGACAGGGACGGGTCGGCAATGAGCAGTTCTTC.

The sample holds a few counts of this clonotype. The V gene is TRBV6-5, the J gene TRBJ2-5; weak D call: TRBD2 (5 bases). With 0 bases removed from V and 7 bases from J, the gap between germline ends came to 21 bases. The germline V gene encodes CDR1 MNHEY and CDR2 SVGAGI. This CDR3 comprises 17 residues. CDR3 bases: TGTGCCAGCAGTTACTCCCGGGGAATCTTTACAGTGGGGACCCAGTACTTC. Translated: CASSYSRGIFTVGTQYF.

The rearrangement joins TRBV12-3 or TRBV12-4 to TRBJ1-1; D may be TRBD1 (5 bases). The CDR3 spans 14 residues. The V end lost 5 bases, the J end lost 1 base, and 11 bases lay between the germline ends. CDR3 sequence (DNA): TGTGCCAGCAGTCGGTTACAGGAGAACACTGAAGCTTTCTTT. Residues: CASSRLQENTEAFF.

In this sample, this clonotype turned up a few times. As DNA, the CDR3 is TGTGCCAGCAGCCCAGAGTCGGTGATTCCTACCTACGAGCAGTACTTC. This encodes CASSPESVIPTYEQYF. The chain employs TRBV9 and TRBJ2-7; no reliable D call. The germline V gene encodes CDR1 SGDLS and CDR2 YYNGEE. V lost 4 bases and J 2 bases, leaving 19 bases between the germline ends. The CDR3 has 16 amino acids.

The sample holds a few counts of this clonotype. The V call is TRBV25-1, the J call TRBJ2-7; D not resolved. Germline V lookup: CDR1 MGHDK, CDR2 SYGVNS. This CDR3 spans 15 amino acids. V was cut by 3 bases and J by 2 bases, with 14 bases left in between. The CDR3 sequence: CASSDSVPPAYEQYF. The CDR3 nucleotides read TGTGCCAGCAGTGACTCAGTCCCGCCAGCCTACGAGCAGTACTTC.

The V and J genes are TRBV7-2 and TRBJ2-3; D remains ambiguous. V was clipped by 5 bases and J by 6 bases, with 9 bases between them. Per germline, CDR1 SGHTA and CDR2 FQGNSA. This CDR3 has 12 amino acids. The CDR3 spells CASSASRDTQYF. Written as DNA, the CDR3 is TGTGCCAGCAGCGCCTCACGGGATACGCAGTATTTT.

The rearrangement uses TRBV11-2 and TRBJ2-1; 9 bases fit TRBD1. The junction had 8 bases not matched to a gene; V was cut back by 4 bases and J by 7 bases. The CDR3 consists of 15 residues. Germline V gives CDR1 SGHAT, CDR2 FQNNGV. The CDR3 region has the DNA TGTGCCAGCAGCTCCCGGACAGGGGTTAAGAATGAGCAGTTCTTC. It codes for CASSSRTGVKNEQFF.

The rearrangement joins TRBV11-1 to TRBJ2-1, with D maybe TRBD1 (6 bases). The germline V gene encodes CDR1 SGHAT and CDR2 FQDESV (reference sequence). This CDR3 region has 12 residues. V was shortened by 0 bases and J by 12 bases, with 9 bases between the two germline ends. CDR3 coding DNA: TGTGCCAGCAGCTTAGCCGACAGGCCGCAGTTCTTC. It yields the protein CASSLADRPQFF.

The CDR3: CASSNIRDRPYEQYF. CDR3 in DNA: TGTGCCAGCAGCAACATCCGGGACAGACCCTACGAGCAGTACTTC. This chain links TRBV21-1 with TRBJ2-7; TRBD1 was called by the table and not checked on the DNA. TRBV21-1 is termed a pseudogene. The CDR3 consists of 15 residues.

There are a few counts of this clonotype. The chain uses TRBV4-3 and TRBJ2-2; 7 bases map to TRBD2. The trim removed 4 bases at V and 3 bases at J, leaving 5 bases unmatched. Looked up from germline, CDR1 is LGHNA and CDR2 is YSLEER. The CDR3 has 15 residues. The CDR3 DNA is TGCGCCAGCAGCCTACTAGCGTTCGACACCGGGGAGCTGTTTTTT. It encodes CASSLLAFDTGELFF.

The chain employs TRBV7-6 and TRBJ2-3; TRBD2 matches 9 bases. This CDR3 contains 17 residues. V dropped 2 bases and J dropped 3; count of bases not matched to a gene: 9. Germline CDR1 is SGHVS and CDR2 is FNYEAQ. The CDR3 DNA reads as TGTGCCAGCAGCTTACCCGGGCGGGGGGGCGGAACAGATACGCAGTATTTT. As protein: CASSLPGRGGGTDTQYF. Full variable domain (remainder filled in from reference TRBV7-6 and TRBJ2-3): GAGVSQSPRYKVTKRGQDVALRCDPISGHVSLYWYRQALGQGPEFLTYFNYEAQQDKSGLPNDRFSAERPEGSISTLTIQRTEQRDSAMYRCASSLPGRGGGTDTQYFGPGTRLTVL.

As DNA, the CDR3 is TGTGCCAGTAGTATTCAGGGGTTTCCTAGCGGGGCCTTTGCAGAGACCCAGTACTTC. The encoded protein is CASSIQGFPSGAFAETQYF. V is TRBV19 and J is TRBJ2-5; 9 bases map to TRBD2. Per the germline V gene, CDR1 is LNHDA and CDR2 is SQIVND (reference sequence). CDR3 size: 19 residues. The trim removed 3 bases at V and 4 bases at J, leaving 18 bases unmatched.

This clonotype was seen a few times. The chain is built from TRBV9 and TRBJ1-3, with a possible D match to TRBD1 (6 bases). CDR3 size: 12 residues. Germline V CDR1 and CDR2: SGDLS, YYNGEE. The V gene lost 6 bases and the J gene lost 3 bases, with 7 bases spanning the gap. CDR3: CASNRVGNTIYF. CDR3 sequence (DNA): TGTGCCAGCAACAGGGTTGGAAACACCATATATTTT.

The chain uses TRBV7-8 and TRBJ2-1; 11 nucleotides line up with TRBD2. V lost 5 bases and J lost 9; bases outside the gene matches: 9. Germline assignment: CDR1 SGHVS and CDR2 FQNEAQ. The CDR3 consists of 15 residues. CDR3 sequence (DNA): TGTGCCAGCAGCCAGCTTAGCGGGAGGGAGGGTGAGCAGTTCTTC. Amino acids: CASSQLSGREGEQFF.

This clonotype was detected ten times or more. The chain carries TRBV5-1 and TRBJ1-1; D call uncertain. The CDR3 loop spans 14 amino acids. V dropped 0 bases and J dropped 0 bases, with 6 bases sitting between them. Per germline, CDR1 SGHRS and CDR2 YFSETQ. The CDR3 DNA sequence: TGCGCCAGCAGCTTGGAGACATTGAACACTGAAGCTTTCTTT. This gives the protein CASSLETLNTEAFF. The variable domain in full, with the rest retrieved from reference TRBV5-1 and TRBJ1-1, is KAGVTQTPRYLIKTRGQQVTLSCSPISGHRSVSWYQQTPGQGLQFLFEYFSETQRNKGNFPGRFSGRQFSNSRSEMNVSTLELGDSALYLCASSLETLNTEAFFGQGTRLTVV.

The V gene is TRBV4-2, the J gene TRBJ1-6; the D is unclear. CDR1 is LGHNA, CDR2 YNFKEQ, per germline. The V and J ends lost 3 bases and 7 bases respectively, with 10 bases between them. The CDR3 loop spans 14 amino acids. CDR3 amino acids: CASSQLQLNSPLHF. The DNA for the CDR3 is TGTGCCAGCAGCCAGTTACAGTTGAATTCACCCCTCCACTTT.

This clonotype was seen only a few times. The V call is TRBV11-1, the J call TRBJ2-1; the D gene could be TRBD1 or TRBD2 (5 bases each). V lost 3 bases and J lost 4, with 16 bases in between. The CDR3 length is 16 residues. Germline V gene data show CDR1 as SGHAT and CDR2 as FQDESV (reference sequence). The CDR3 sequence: CASSFMRGAIYNEQFF. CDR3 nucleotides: TGTGCCAGCAGCTTTATGAGGGGAGCCATTTACAATGAGCAGTTCTTC.